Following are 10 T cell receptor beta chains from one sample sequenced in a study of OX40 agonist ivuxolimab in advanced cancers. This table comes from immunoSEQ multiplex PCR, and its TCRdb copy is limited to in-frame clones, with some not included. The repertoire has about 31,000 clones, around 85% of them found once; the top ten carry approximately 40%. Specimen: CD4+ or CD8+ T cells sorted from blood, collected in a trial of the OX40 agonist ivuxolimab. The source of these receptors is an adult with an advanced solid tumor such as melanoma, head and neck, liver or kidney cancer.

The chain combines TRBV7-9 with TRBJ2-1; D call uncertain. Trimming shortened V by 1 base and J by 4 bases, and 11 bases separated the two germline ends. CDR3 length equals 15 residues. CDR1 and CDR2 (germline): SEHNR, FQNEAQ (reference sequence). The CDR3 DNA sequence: TGTGCCAGCAGCTTAGATCTCGTGACGTACAATGAGCAGTTCTTC. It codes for CASSLDLVTYNEQFF.

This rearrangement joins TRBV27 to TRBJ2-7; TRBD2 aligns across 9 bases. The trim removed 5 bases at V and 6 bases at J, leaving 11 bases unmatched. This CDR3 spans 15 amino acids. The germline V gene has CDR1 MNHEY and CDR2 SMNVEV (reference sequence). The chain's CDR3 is CASSKPTGTSREQYF. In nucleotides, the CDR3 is TGTGCCAGCAGTAAACCTACCGGGACTAGCCGCGAGCAGTACTTC.

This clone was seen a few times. The CDR3 is CASSYRTSGSRTGGELFF. In nucleotides, the CDR3 is TGCGCCAGCAGCTATAGGACTAGCGGGAGCCGAACAGGAGGGGAGCTGTTTTTT. This sequence joins TRBV4-1 and TRBJ2-2; TRBD2 agrees at 13 bases. The junction had 14 bases not matched to a gene; V was cut back by 5 bases and J by 8 bases. From germline, CDR1 is MGHRA and CDR2 YSYEKL. The CDR3 spans 18 residues.

CDR3: CSVEDREGFHEQYF. For the CDR3, the DNA is TGCAGCGTTGAAGATCGGGAGGGATTCCACGAGCAGTACTTC. This rearrangement joins TRBV29-1 to TRBJ2-7; TRBD2 matches at 8 bases. Germline assignment: CDR1 SQVTM and CDR2 ANQGSEA. Losses at the gene ends were 0 bases for V and 5 bases for J; bases not matched to a gene: 6. The CDR3 has 14 amino acids.

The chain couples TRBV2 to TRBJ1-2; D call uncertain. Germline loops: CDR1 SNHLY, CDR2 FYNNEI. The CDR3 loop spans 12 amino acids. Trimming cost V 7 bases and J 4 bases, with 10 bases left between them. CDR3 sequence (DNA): TGTGCCAGCACCGAGGGAATCTATGGCTACACCTTC. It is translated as CASTEGIYGYTF.

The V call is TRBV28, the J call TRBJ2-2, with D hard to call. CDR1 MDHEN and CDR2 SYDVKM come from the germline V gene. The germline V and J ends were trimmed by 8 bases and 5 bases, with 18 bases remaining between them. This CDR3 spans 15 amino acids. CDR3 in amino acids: CASEDGRQTTGELFF. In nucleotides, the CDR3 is TGTGCCAGCGAGGATGGCAGGCAAACGACCGGGGAGCTGTTTTTT. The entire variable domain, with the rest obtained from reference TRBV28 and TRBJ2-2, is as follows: DVKVTQSSRYLVKRTGEKVFLECVQDMDHENMFWYRQDPGLGLRLIYFSYDVKMKEKGDIPEGYSVSREKKERFSLILESASTNQTSMYLCASEDGRQTTGELFFGEGSRLTVL.

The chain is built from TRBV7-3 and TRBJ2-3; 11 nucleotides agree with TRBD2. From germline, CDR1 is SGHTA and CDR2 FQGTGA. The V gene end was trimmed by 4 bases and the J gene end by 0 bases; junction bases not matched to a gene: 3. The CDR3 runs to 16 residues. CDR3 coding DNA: TGTGCCAGCAGCTCGAGACTAGCGGGGAGCACAGATACGCAGTATTTT. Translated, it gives CASSSRLAGSTDTQYF. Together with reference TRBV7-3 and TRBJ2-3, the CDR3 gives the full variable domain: GAGVSQTPSNKVTEKGKYVELRCDPISGHTALYWYRQSLGQGPEFLIYFQGTGAADDSGLPNDRFFAVRPEGSVSTLKIQRTERGDSAVYLCASSSRLAGSTDTQYFGPGTRLTVL.

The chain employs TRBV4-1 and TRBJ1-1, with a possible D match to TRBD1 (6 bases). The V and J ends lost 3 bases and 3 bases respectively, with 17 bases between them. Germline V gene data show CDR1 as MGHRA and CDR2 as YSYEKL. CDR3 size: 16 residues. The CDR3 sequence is CASSQIMGGAHTEAFF. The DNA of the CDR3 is TGCGCCAGCAGCCAGATTATGGGGGGCGCCCACACTGAAGCTTTCTTT.

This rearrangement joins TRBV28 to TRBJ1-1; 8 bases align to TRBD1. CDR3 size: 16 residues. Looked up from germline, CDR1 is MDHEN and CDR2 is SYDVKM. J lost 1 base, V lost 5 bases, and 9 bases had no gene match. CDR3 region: CASSTGQVSENTEAFF. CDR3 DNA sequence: TGTGCCAGCAGTACGGGACAGGTTAGCGAGAACACTGAAGCTTTCTTT. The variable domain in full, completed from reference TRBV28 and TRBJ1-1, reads DVKVTQSSRYLVKRTGEKVFLECVQDMDHENMFWYRQDPGLGLRLIYFSYDVKMKEKGDIPEGYSVSREKKERFSLILESASTNQTSMYLCASSTGQVSENTEAFFGQGTRLTVV.

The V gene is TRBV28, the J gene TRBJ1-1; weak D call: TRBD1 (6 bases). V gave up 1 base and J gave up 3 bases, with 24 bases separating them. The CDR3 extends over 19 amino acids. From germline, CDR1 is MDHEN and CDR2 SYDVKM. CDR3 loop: CASSLYGQYRYQKDTEAFF. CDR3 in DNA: TGTGCCAGCAGTTTATATGGACAGTATCGGTATCAGAAGGACACTGAAGCTTTCTTT.